This entry lists 29 T cell receptor beta chains sequenced from one sample in a study of cytomegalovirus exposure and HLA in healthy donors. 60 Vbeta and 13 Jbeta primers were used in PCR. Generated by immunoSEQ multiplex PCR, the TCRdb table keeps only in-frame clones and is missing some. Of over 110,000 clones in the sample, approximately 78% were seen once. Sequences were obtained from PBMCs. Receptor source: a woman aged 18-30 years in good health and CMV-seropositive.

The chain employs TRBV5-1 and TRBJ1-3; 8 nucleotides agree with TRBD1. The CDR3 length is 15 residues. Germline lookup yields CDR1 SGHRS and CDR2 YFSETQ. The trim removed 3 bases at V and 3 bases at J, leaving 5 bases unmatched. CDR3 sequence: CASSSQTGVGNTIYF. The CDR3 DNA follows: TGCGCCAGCAGCTCCCAGACAGGGGTTGGAAACACCATATATTTT.

The chain links TRBV10-2 to TRBJ2-5; weak D call: TRBD1 (5 bases). V dropped 4 bases and J dropped 5 bases, with 11 bases sitting between them. CDR3 size: 13 residues. Per germline, CDR1 WSHSY and CDR2 SAAADI. In DNA form, the CDR3 reads TGCGCCAGCAGTGCAACAGGTTCGGAGACCCAGTACTTC. It translates to CASSATGSETQYF.

V usage is TRBV7-8 and J usage is TRBJ2-5; 12 bases are shared with TRBD1. Germline CDR1 is SGHVS and CDR2 is FQNEAQ. V was clipped by 2 bases and J by 5 bases; unmatched bases: 6. The CDR3 has 16 residues. CDR3 residues: CASSLLAGQGAETQYF. CDR3 in DNA: TGTGCCAGCAGCTTATTAGCGGGACAGGGGGCCGAGACCCAGTACTTC.

The CDR3 protein is CAWAPVGQGYRGYTF. The CDR3 region has the DNA TGTGCCTGGGCGCCAGTGGGACAGGGTTACCGTGGCTACACCTTC. The chain combines TRBV30 with TRBJ1-2; 9 nucleotides match TRBD1. The ends lost 5 bases at V and 7 bases at J; junction bases unmatched: 14. There are 15 residues in the CDR3. Germline CDR1 is GTSNPN and CDR2 is SVGIG (reference sequence).

The V gene is TRBV29-1, the J gene TRBJ1-2; a weak D match, TRBD1 (6 bases). The CDR3 consists of 13 residues. CDR1 and CDR2 from the germline V gene are SQVTM and ANQGSEA. The germline V and J ends were trimmed by 4 bases and 3 bases, with 12 bases remaining between them. The CDR3 coding sequence is TGCAGCGTTGGGACAGCCTCCTACTATGGCTACACCTTC. This gives the protein CSVGTASYYGYTF.

The rearrangement joins TRBV7-8 to TRBJ2-3, with 10 bases fitting TRBD1. The length of the CDR3 is 22 residues. V was pared by 5 bases and J by 2 bases, with 25 bases of the junction left unmatched. Germline loops: CDR1 SGHVS, CDR2 FQNEAQ. The CDR3 here is CASSRRGVFGTGEGIITDTQYF. CDR3 sequence (DNA): TGTGCCAGCAGCCGACGAGGGGTTTTCGGGACAGGGGAGGGGATTATCACAGATACGCAGTATTTT.

The rearrangement joins TRBV7-6 to TRBJ2-5, with 10 bases that match TRBD1. V was pared by 0 bases and J by 5 bases, with 9 bases of the junction left unmatched. Germline V gene lookup returns CDR1 SGHVS and CDR2 FNYEAQ. This CDR3 is 17 amino acids long. CDR3 loop: CASSLAGRGQGLETQYF. Written as DNA, the CDR3 is TGTGCCAGCAGCTTAGCTGGGCGGGGACAGGGGTTGGAGACCCAGTACTTC.

The chain uses TRBV28 and TRBJ2-4; tentatively, D is TRBD2 (5 bases). This CDR3 spans 14 amino acids. Trimming cost V 10 bases and J 10 bases, with 23 bases left between them. The germline gives CDR1 MDHEN, CDR2 SYDVKM. CDR3 sequence: CATQTPRDSRIQYF. In DNA, the CDR3 is TGTGCCACCCAAACCCCCCGGGATTCAAGGATTCAGTACTTC.

As to this clone: The sample has other DNA sequences that encode this CDR3 too. The chain couples TRBV7-6 to TRBJ2-3; 9 bases are shared with TRBD1. V lost 3 bases to trimming and J lost 6 bases; unmatched junction nucleotides: 4. The CDR3 has 14 amino acids. Germline V gene lookup returns CDR1 SGHVS and CDR2 FNYEAQ. The chain's CDR3 is CASSLGTGSDTQYF. The CDR3 DNA reads TGTGCCAGCAGCTTGGGGACAGGGTCCGATACGCAGTATTTT.

This chain connects TRBV7-9 to TRBJ1-2; 9 nucleotides agree with TRBD1. V was pared by 5 bases and J by 6 bases, with 10 bases of the junction left unmatched. In germline, CDR1 is SEHNR, CDR2 FQNEAQ (reference sequence). The CDR3 spans 15 residues. The CDR3 nucleotides read TGTGCCAGCAGCCGTACAGGGGGCGTTTTGAATGGCTACACCTTC. Translated: CASSRTGGVLNGYTF.

V is TRBV11-2 and J is TRBJ2-7; 9 bases match TRBD2. The V segment lost 3 bases and the J segment 5 bases; nucleotides outside the gene matches: 8. Germline CDR1 and CDR2: SGHAT and FQNNGV. This CDR3 is built from 15 residues. CDR3 amino acids: CASSFIQAGGNEQYF. CDR3 nucleotides: TGTGCCAGCAGCTTTATCCAAGCGGGGGGCAACGAGCAGTACTTC.

This clone was seen a few times. The rearrangement links TRBV7-9 to TRBJ1-3; 7 bases are a match to TRBD1. The CDR3 covers 14 residues. The germline gives CDR1 SEHNR, CDR2 FQNEAQ (reference sequence). The V gene end was trimmed by 3 bases and the J gene end by 1 base; junction bases not matched to a gene: 0. This chain's CDR3 is CASSLTGSGNTIYF. The CDR3 region has the DNA TGTGCCAGCAGCTTGACAGGGTCTGGAAACACCATATATTTT.

The rearrangement joins TRBV28 to TRBJ1-1; D is perhaps TRBD1 (6 bases). The V gene lost 3 bases and the J gene lost 0 bases, with 8 bases spanning the gap. CDR1 and CDR2 (germline): MDHEN, SYDVKM. The CDR3 totals 14 residues. The CDR3 spells CASSFRGMNTEAFF. The CDR3 nucleotides read TGTGCCAGCAGTTTCAGGGGCATGAACACTGAAGCTTTCTTT.

This clone was found once. The genes are TRBV19 and TRBJ2-2; a possible D gene is TRBD1 (5 bases). CDR1 and CDR2 from the germline V gene are LNHDA and SQIVND (reference sequence). V was cut by 8 bases and J by 4 bases, with 8 bases left in between. This CDR3 contains 12 residues. This CDR3 reads CASHRRTGELFF. The DNA of the CDR3 is TGTGCCAGTCACAGGCGCACCGGGGAGCTGTTTTTT.

The chain combines TRBV4-2 with TRBJ1-6; a weak D match, TRBD1 (6 bases). The CDR3 has 14 residues. The V end was cut by 1 base, the J end by 6 bases, with 7 bases between. Germline-derived CDR1 and CDR2 are LGHNA and YNFKEQ. CDR3 sequence reads: CASSQGQVNSPLHF. For the CDR3, the DNA is TGTGCCAGCAGCCAAGGACAGGTTAATTCACCCCTCCACTTT.

V gene TRBV28 combines with J gene TRBJ1-2; 7 bases are a match to TRBD1. The junction had 15 bases not matched to a gene; V was cut back by 4 bases and J by 7 bases. The CDR3 extends over 16 amino acids. Germline V CDR1 and CDR2: MDHEN, SYDVKM. The CDR3 reads CASSSGTVDAKGGYTF. The CDR3 DNA reads as TGTGCCAGCAGTTCCGGGACAGTTGATGCTAAAGGTGGCTACACCTTC.

The gene calls are TRBV6-5 and TRBJ2-1; D unclear. CDR1 and CDR2 from the germline V gene are MNHEY and SVGAGI. This CDR3 has 16 residues. Trimming took 0 bases from V and 0 from J, leaving 9 bases between them. The CDR3 sequence is CASSYSWAVSYNEQFF. The CDR3 DNA sequence: TGTGCCAGCAGTTACTCTTGGGCAGTCTCCTACAATGAGCAGTTCTTC.

The V call is TRBV5-6, the J call TRBJ1-2; the match to TRBD1 covers 7 bases. The V segment lost 2 bases and the J segment 8 bases; nucleotides outside the gene matches: 6. CDR1 and CDR2 (germline): SGHDT, YYEEEE. The CDR3 is 13 amino acids. CDR3 in amino acids: CASSFRDSRGYTF. In nucleotides, the CDR3 is TGTGCCAGCAGCTTCCGGGACAGCAGAGGCTACACCTTC. Based on the CDR3 plus reference TRBV5-6 and TRBJ1-2, the full variable domain is DAGVTQSPTHLIKTRGQQVTLRCSPKSGHDTVSWYQQALGQGPQFIFQYYEEEERQRGNFPDRFSGHQFPNYSSELNVNALLLGDSALYLCASSFRDSRGYTFGSGTRLTVV.

The chain uses TRBV6-1 and TRBJ1-5; a possible D gene is TRBD1 (5 bases). This CDR3 is 14 amino acids long. Germline-derived CDR1 and CDR2 are MNHNS and SASEGT. V was shortened by 6 bases and J by 6 bases, with 15 bases between the two germline ends. This chain's CDR3 is CASRMDMNSQPQHF. In DNA, the CDR3 is TGTGCCAGCAGGATGGACATGAACTCTCAGCCCCAGCATTTT.

The gene calls are TRBV5-1 and TRBJ2-7, with a weak D call TRBD1 (5 bases). Germline CDR1 reads SGHRS; CDR2 reads YFSETQ. This CDR3 region has 15 residues. Trimming stripped 0 bases from V and 1 base from J, with 11 bases between. The CDR3: CASSLVLGASYEQYF. CDR3 nucleotides: TGCGCCAGCAGCTTGGTCCTAGGGGCTTCCTACGAGCAGTACTTC. Filled out from reference TRBV5-1 and TRBJ2-7, the complete variable domain reads KAGVTQTPRYLIKTRGQQVTLSCSPISGHRSVSWYQQTPGQGLQFLFEYFSETQRNKGNFPGRFSGRQFSNSRSEMNVSTLELGDSALYLCASSLVLGASYEQYFGPGTRLTVT.

CDR3: CAIRGGTGEQPQHF. The CDR3 DNA sequence: TGTGCCATCAGGGGAGGGACAGGGGAACAGCCCCAGCATTTT. The chain is built from TRBV10-3 and TRBJ1-5, with 10 bases matching TRBD1. This CDR3 is built from 14 residues. V shed 6 bases and J 7 bases; nucleotides not matched to a gene: 6. Germline values: CDR1 ENHRY, CDR2 SYGVKD.

This clone appeared a few times. J is TRBJ2-1 and V is TRBV14; 7 bases are shared with TRBD1. CDR1 SGHDN and CDR2 FVKESK come from the germline V gene. The J segment lost 8 bases and the V segment lost 4 bases, leaving 11 bases of the junction unmatched. The CDR3 sequence is 15 residues long. CDR3 coding DNA: TGTGCCAGCAGCCCCCTGGGGGAAGACAGGGATGAGCAGTTCTTC. Protein sequence: CASSPLGEDRDEQFF. Using reference TRBV14 and TRBJ2-1 for the parts outside the CDR3, the full variable domain is EAGVTQFPSHSVIEKGQTVTLRCDPISGHDNLYWYRRVMGKEIKFLLHFVKESKQDESGMPNNRFLAERTGGTYSTLKVQPAELEDSGVYFCASSPLGEDRDEQFFGPGTRLTVL.

The chain links TRBV5-6 to TRBJ1-2, with 8 bases identical to TRBD1. The CDR3 spans 14 residues. J was trimmed by 7 bases and V by 4 bases; bases with no gene match: 9. The germline CDR1 and CDR2 sequences are SGHDT and YYEEEE. CDR3: CASSPDRGSSGYTF. Written as DNA, the CDR3 is TGTGCCAGCAGCCCAGACAGGGGAAGTAGTGGCTACACCTTC.

This chain uses TRBV5-6 with TRBJ2-7; no firm D call. V lost 0 bases, J lost 3 bases, and 7 bases lay in between. Germline CDR1 SGHDT, CDR2 YYEEEE. CDR3 length: 13 residues. The CDR3 DNA follows: TGTGCCAGCAGCTTGGGGGCATACTACGAGCAGTACTTC. Translated: CASSLGAYYEQYF.

This sequence joins TRBV6-1 and TRBJ2-5; D gene uncertain. The J call may be faulty, since TRBJ2-7 better matches the DNA end. Per the germline V gene, CDR1 is MNHNS and CDR2 is SASEGT. The CDR3 is 16 amino acids. CDR3 sequence (DNA): TGTGCCAGCAGTGAAGCGCTCGGGTCACCGGCACTCGAGCAGTACTTC. Translating gives CASSEALGSPALEQYF.

The chain employs TRBV13 and TRBJ1-6; D not resolved. Germline CDR1 reads PRHDT; CDR2 reads FYEKMQ (reference sequence). Trimming removed 5 bases from V and 0 bases from J, with 8 bases in between. This CDR3 contains 15 residues. Written as DNA, the CDR3 is TGTGCCAGCAGCGCGGGGAGCTCCTATAATTCACCCCTCCACTTT. It is translated as CASSAGSSYNSPLHF.

The gene calls are TRBV6-1 and TRBJ2-7; 7 nucleotides line up with TRBD1. The germline gives CDR1 MNHNS, CDR2 SASEGT. Losses at the gene ends were 2 bases for V and 6 bases for J; bases not matched to a gene: 13. The CDR3 totals 16 residues. CDR3 protein: CASSERGRGFPGEQYF. CDR3 in DNA: TGTGCCAGCAGTGAAAGGGGCAGGGGGTTTCCTGGCGAGCAGTACTTC.

This clone was found a few times. The chain couples TRBV23-1 to TRBJ1-5; D is unclear. TRBV23-1 carries the ORF label, with uncertain function. V was cut by 2 bases and J by 5 bases, with 4 bases left in between. This CDR3 has 12 amino acids. The chain's CDR3 is CASSQPYQPQHF. The CDR3 DNA follows: TGCGCCAGCAGTCAACCCTATCAGCCCCAGCATTTT.

This chain joins TRBV6-6 and TRBJ1-2; D gene uncertain. Per the germline V gene, CDR1 is MNHNY and CDR2 is SVGAGI (reference sequence). This CDR3 is built from 10 residues. Between the trimmed V and J ends, which lost 4 bases and 8 bases, there was a span of 5 bases. CDR3 loop: CASSSVGYTF. The CDR3 bases are TGTGCCAGCAGTTCTGTAGGCTACACCTTC.